This TCR beta chain stems from a study of T-cell reconstitution after alpha-beta-depleted transplantation in children. The study, taken as a whole, reports: The origin of alpha-beta T cells about two months after transplant was reportedly several hundred expanded graft clones. Hyperexpanded clones declined; after one year, newly produced T cells mostly supplied diversity.

Looked up from germline, CDR1 is LGHNA and CDR2 is YSLEER. CDR3 length equals 16 residues. V was shortened by 5 bases and J by 1 base, with 14 bases between the two germline ends. The library targeted TCRbeta and was prepared with unique molecular identifiers. TCRdb passed the PCR reads through MiXCR, listing each CDR3 protein once. This table has 90,000 to 100,000 distinct CDR3 sequences, roughly a quarter appearing once. In the case of this clonotype: The antigen is unknown.

The sequence derives from a boy younger than 10 with acute lymphoblastic leukemia, due to receive a stem cell transplant. Specimen: PBMCs, collected before TCRalphabeta/CD19-depleted stem cell transplant. The chain is built from TRBV4-3 and TRBJ2-2, with D tentatively TRBD1 (5 bases). CDR3 coding DNA: TGCGCCAGCAGCGCCATAGGAAGGGGGAACACCGGGGAGCTGTTTTTT. Its translation is CASSAIGRGNTGELFF.